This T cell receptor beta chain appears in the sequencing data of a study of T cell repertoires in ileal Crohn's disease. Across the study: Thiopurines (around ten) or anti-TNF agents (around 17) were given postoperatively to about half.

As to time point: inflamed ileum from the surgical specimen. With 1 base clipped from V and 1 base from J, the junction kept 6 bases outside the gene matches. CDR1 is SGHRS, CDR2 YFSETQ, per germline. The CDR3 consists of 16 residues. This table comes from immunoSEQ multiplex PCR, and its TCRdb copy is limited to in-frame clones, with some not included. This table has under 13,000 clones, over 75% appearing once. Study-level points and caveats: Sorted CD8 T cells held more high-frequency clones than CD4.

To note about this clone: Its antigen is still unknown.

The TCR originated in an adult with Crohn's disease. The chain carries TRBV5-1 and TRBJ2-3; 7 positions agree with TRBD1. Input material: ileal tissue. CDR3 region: CASSLRSGTGTDTQYF. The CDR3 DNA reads TGCGCCAGCAGCTTGAGGTCCGGGACAGGCACAGATACGCAGTATTTT. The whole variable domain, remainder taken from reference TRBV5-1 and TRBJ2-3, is KAGVTQTPRYLIKTRGQQVTLSCSPISGHRSVSWYQQTPGQGLQFLFEYFSETQRNKGNFPGRFSGRQFSNSRSEMNVSTLELGDSALYLCASSLRSGTGTDTQYFGPGTRLTVL.